Each of the 20 T cell receptor beta chains below was sequenced from the same sample in a study of shared clonotypes between healthy human individuals. TCRdb's copy holds only in-frame clones and misses some; the assay was immunoSEQ multiplex PCR. The sample lists around 700,000 clones; roughly 70% were seen once. The sequenced sample consisted of memory CD4+ T cells sorted from blood. The subset denotes: CD45RA-negative fraction. Source of these receptors: a woman in her twenties or thirties in good health.

The J gene is TRBJ2-3, the V gene TRBV28, with 9 bases identical to TRBD2. Germline V gene data show CDR1 as MDHEN and CDR2 as SYDVKM. V lost 3 bases and J lost 5; bases outside the gene matches: 12. The CDR3 contains 17 residues. CDR3 nucleotide sequence: TGTGCCAGCAGTTTTCGACGCTTAGCGGGAGCGGGAGATACGCAGTATTTT. The encoded protein is CASSFRRLAGAGDTQYF.

V is TRBV29-1 and J is TRBJ1-2, with D perhaps TRBD1 (5 bases). CDR1 is SQVTM and CDR2 is ANQGSEA in the germline V gene. Between the trimmed V and J ends, which lost 0 bases and 8 bases, there was a span of 19 bases. CDR3 length: 15 amino acids. The CDR3 loop is CSVEDPLGLPIGYTF. The CDR3 DNA follows: TGCAGCGTTGAAGATCCCCTGGGACTGCCAATCGGCTACACCTTC. Supplemented by reference TRBV29-1 and TRBJ1-2, the full variable domain reads SAVISQKPSRDICQRGTSLTIQCQVDSQVTMMFWYRQQPGQSLTLIATANQGSEATYESGFVIDKFPISRPNLTFSTLTVSNMSPEDSSIYLCSVEDPLGLPIGYTFGSGTRLTVV.

This clone showed up many times. The chain is built from TRBV5-1 and TRBJ2-3; D may be TRBD1 or TRBD2 (5 bases each). CDR3 size: 16 residues. Trimming pared 4 bases from V and 2 bases from J, leaving 17 bases between. CDR1 and CDR2 from the germline V gene are SGHRS and YFSETQ. In nucleotides, the CDR3 is TGCGCCAGCAGCAGTGGGGACCCCACCCCCACAGATACGCAGTATTTT. This codes for CASSSGDPTPTDTQYF. The whole variable domain, filled in from reference TRBV5-1 and TRBJ2-3, reads KAGVTQTPRYLIKTRGQQVTLSCSPISGHRSVSWYQQTPGQGLQFLFEYFSETQRNKGNFPGRFSGRQFSNSRSEMNVSTLELGDSALYLCASSSGDPTPTDTQYFGPGTRLTVL.

This chain joins TRBV6-6 and TRBJ1-1; D perhaps matches TRBD1 (6 bases). The CDR3 has 15 residues. With 6 bases removed from V and 1 base from J, the gap between germline ends came to 15 bases. Germline assignment: CDR1 MNHNY and CDR2 SVGAGI (reference sequence). In DNA form, the CDR3 reads TGTGCCAGCAGATACAGGGTACAGGAGAACACTGAAGCTTTCTTT. This sequence encodes CASRYRVQENTEAFF.

This chain links TRBV25-1 with TRBJ2-7; 9 positions match TRBD1. The germline CDR1 and CDR2 sequences are MGHDK and SYGVNS. This CDR3 has 16 amino acids. Losses at the gene ends were 6 bases for V and 5 bases for J; bases not matched to a gene: 14. CDR3: CASSLPARDREDEQYF. CDR3 in DNA: TGTGCCAGCAGCTTACCCGCCCGGGACAGGGAGGACGAGCAGTACTTC.

This clone was counted a single time. The V and J genes are TRBV15 and TRBJ1-5; D is unresolved. CDR1 and CDR2 from the germline V gene are LNHNV and YYDKDF (reference sequence). V lost 0 bases and J 0 bases, leaving 12 bases between the germline ends. The CDR3 is made up of 17 amino acids. The CDR3 DNA reads TGTGCCACCAGCAGAGATAGCGTATTAAATAGCAATCAGCCCCAGCATTTT. Its protein is CATSRDSVLNSNQPQHF.

The rearrangement uses TRBV15 and TRBJ2-5, with D perhaps TRBD1 or TRBD2 (5 bases each). The CDR3 contains 13 residues. Trimming removed 4 bases at V and 5 bases at J, with 11 bases between. Germline V gene lookup returns CDR1 LNHNV and CDR2 YYDKDF (reference sequence). The DNA of the CDR3 is TGTGCCACCAGCACCGGGGCCGTGGAGACCCAGTACTTC. This sequence encodes CATSTGAVETQYF.

This clone was detected many times. V is TRBV19 and J is TRBJ1-5; tentative D call: TRBD1 (6 bases). The CDR3 has 15 residues. Trimming stripped 3 bases from V and 6 bases from J, with 15 bases between. In germline, CDR1 is LNHDA, CDR2 SQIVND (reference sequence). The CDR3 is CASSMGRQDGQPQHF. CDR3 DNA: TGTGCCAGTAGTATGGGGCGACAGGATGGTCAGCCCCAGCATTTT.

The chain uses TRBV29-1 and TRBJ2-1, with D uncertain. The CDR3 runs 13 residues. The germline gives CDR1 SQVTM, CDR2 ANQGSEA. The CDR3 region is CRAGSYSYNEQFF. DNA for the CDR3: TGCAGGGCCGGGTCTTACTCCTACAATGAGCAGTTCTTC.

The genes are TRBV7-9 and TRBJ2-3; 9 bases map to TRBD1. Trimming removed 1 base from V and 6 bases from J; junction bases left unmatched: 11. This CDR3 has 17 amino acids. CDR1 and CDR2 from the germline V gene are SEHNR and FQNEAQ (reference sequence). The CDR3 nucleotides read TGTGCCAGCAGCTTAGTAGTAGGGACAGGGAGGCAGGATACGCAGTATTTT. Translation: CASSLVVGTGRQDTQYF.

In its sample, this clone was seen once. The J gene is TRBJ2-5, the V gene TRBV4-2; D might be TRBD1 (6 bases). With 1 base removed from V and 0 bases from J, the gap between germline ends came to 12 bases. The CDR3 is 16 residues long. CDR1 and CDR2 (germline): LGHNA, YNFKEQ. The CDR3 coding sequence is TGTGCCAGCAGCCAAGTTACAGGGAGCCACCAAGAGACCCAGTACTTC. It encodes CASSQVTGSHQETQYF.

V gene TRBV28 combines with J gene TRBJ2-1; D is perhaps TRBD2 (5 bases). Deletions cut 5 bases from V and 2 bases from J, with 13 bases between. CDR1 MDHEN and CDR2 SYDVKM come from the germline V gene. CDR3 length equals 15 residues. The CDR3 sequence is CASSRGSRTYNEQFF. The CDR3 DNA follows: TGTGCCAGCAGTCGAGGGTCTCGCACCTACAATGAGCAGTTCTTC.

As concerns this clone: Other nucleotide sequences in the sample specify the same CDR3. The V gene is TRBV11-3, the J gene TRBJ2-1, with 8 bases lining up with TRBD2. V dropped 5 bases and J dropped 3; count of bases not matched to a gene: 3. The CDR3 runs 14 residues. Germline lookup yields CDR1 SGHNT and CDR2 YENEEA. The CDR3 region is CASSGAGGYNEQFF. CDR3 DNA sequence: TGTGCCAGCAGCGGCGCGGGGGGCTACAATGAGCAGTTCTTC.

The rearrangement joins TRBV27 to TRBJ1-2, with 8 bases fitting TRBD1. V lost 5 bases to trimming and J lost 6 bases; unmatched junction nucleotides: 5. Germline CDR1 and CDR2: MNHEY and SMNVEV (reference sequence). This CDR3 is built from 13 residues. Written as DNA, the CDR3 is TGTGCCAGCAGTCTACGACAGGGGAATGGCTACACCTTC. This translates into CASSLRQGNGYTF.

On this clone: Additional DNA sequences in this sample encode the identical CDR3. This chain joins TRBV28 and TRBJ2-7; 14 bases are a match to TRBD2. Trimming took 8 bases from V and 3 from J; bases not matched to a gene: 6. CDR3 length equals 15 residues. Germline lookup yields CDR1 MDHEN and CDR2 SYDVKM. The DNA for the CDR3 is TGTGCCAGCGAAGGGACTAGCGGGAGTGGCTACGAGCAGTACTTC. Amino acid sequence: CASEGTSGSGYEQYF.

This sequence joins TRBV5-1 and TRBJ2-7; 8 nucleotides match TRBD1. The germline gives CDR1 SGHRS, CDR2 YFSETQ. The V segment lost 5 bases and the J segment 6 bases; nucleotides outside the gene matches: 10. The CDR3 sequence is 14 residues long. The CDR3 DNA sequence: TGCGCCAGCAGGCAAACAGGGGGGAATCTCGAGCAGTACTTC. This codes for CASRQTGGNLEQYF. The whole variable domain, filled in from reference TRBV5-1 and TRBJ2-7, reads KAGVTQTPRYLIKTRGQQVTLSCSPISGHRSVSWYQQTPGQGLQFLFEYFSETQRNKGNFPGRFSGRQFSNSRSEMNVSTLELGDSALYLCASRQTGGNLEQYFGPGTRLTVT.

The gene calls are TRBV27 and TRBJ2-5; D may be TRBD1 (6 bases). V was clipped by 6 bases and J by 5 bases, with 10 bases between them. The CDR3 consists of 12 residues. The germline gives CDR1 MNHEY, CDR2 SMNVEV (reference sequence). The CDR3 loop is CASSIGGETQYF. DNA for the CDR3: TGTGCCAGCAGCATAGGGGGTGAGACCCAGTACTTC.

The V gene is TRBV10-3, the J gene TRBJ1-2, with unresolved D. V gave up 9 bases and J gave up 5 bases, with 13 bases separating them. The CDR3 extends over 12 amino acids. CDR1 ENHRY and CDR2 SYGVKD come from the germline V gene. CDR3 bases: TGTGCCATTACCGCCGGGAAATATGGCTACACCTTC. Amino acids: CAITAGKYGYTF.

This clone was recorded at least ten times. One end of the junction fails to match germline, which may point to a read error. The chain carries TRBV7-8 and TRBJ2-7, with 8 nucleotides matching TRBD1. Germline V gene lookup returns CDR1 SGHVS and CDR2 FQNEAQ. This CDR3 has 14 amino acids. The CDR3 sequence: CASTLQGDSYEQYF. For the CDR3, the DNA is TGTGCCAGCACCTTACAGGGGGACTCCTACGAGCAGTACTTC.

The genes are TRBV30 and TRBJ2-7; 12 bases line up with TRBD2. The V and J ends lost 1 base and 9 bases, in that order; junction bases with no gene match: 10. CDR1 is GTSNPN and CDR2 is SVGIG in the germline V gene (reference sequence). The CDR3 is 15 amino acids. The CDR3 region has the DNA TGTGCCTGGAGTGGGTTGACTAGCGGGAGAGGGGGGCAGTACTTC. Translated, it gives CAWSGLTSGRGGQYF.